These T cell receptor beta chains were read from a single sample in a study of T cell responses to AZD1222 COVID-19 vaccine. This table comes from immunoSEQ multiplex PCR, and its TCRdb copy is limited to in-frame clones, with some not included. The data contain about 150,000 clones, 92% of them singletons. This sample comprised peripheral blood, obtained on day 0 of AZD1222 vaccination. The receptors stem from an adult in good health. Both conserved end residues are part of each CDR3. A D gene is named only where the DNA matches it firmly. Not all rows give a size; the values are once, few, many and, for expanded clones, a class.

D gene	V gene	clone size	J gene	CDR3 protein	CDR3 DNA
.	TRBV30	.	TRBJ1-1	CAWSLGPNTEAFF	TGTGCCTGGAGTCTGGGACCGAACACTGAAGCTTTCTTT
.	TRBV7-2	.	TRBJ1-1	CASSLELVITEAFF	TGTGCCAGCAGCTTAGAGCTAGTGATTACTGAAGCTTTCTTT
TRBD1	TRBV5-4	.	TRBJ1-2	CASNTGGNSGGYTF	TGTGCCAGCAACACAGGGGGGAACTCGGGTGGCTACACCTTC
TRBD1	TRBV7-9	.	TRBJ1-2	CASRPGTGDGYTF	TGTGCCAGCAGACCTGGGACAGGTGATGGCTACACCTTC
.	TRBV7-2	.	TRBJ1-3	CASSSSSGNTIYF	TGTGCCAGCAGCTCTAGCTCTGGAAACACCATATATTTT
.	TRBV11-2	.	TRBJ2-2	CASSPIGNRHPGELFF	TGTGCCAGCAGCCCCATCGGGAATAGGCACCCTGGGGAGCTGTTTTTT
.	TRBV11-3	.	TRBJ2-1	CASSLGGLSSYNEQFF	TGTGCCAGCAGCTTAGGGGGCCTTAGCTCCTACAATGAGCAGTTCTTC
.	TRBV6-7	.	TRBJ2-7	CASSYSLRFRVNSYEQYF	TGTGCCAGCAGTTACTCGTTACGTTTTCGTGTCAACTCCTACGAGCAGTACTTC
.	TRBV18	.	TRBJ1-4	CASSPTATNEKLFF	TGTGCCAGCTCACCGACAGCAACTAATGAAAAACTGTTTTTT
.	TRBV7-2	.	TRBJ2-5	CASSLAGGIQETQYF	TGTGCCAGCAGCTTAGCGGGCGGAATCCAAGAGACCCAGTACTTC
.	TRBV19	.	TRBJ1-3	CASSSRRTDRNTIYF	TGTGCCAGTAGTTCCCGGCGGACAGATAGAAACACCATATATTTT
.	TRBV3-1/TRBV3-2	.	TRBJ1-2	CASSQVYRGRSGDGYTF	TGTGCCAGCAGCCAAGTATATCGGGGCAGATCAGGGGATGGCTACACCTTC
.	TRBV12-3/TRBV12-4	.	TRBJ2-1	CASSLLLIPEFF	TGTGCCAGCAGTTTACTTTTGATCCCCGAGTTCTTC
.	TRBV9	.	TRBJ1-1	CASSVRDTEAFF	TGTGCCAGCAGCGTTAGGGACACTGAAGCTTTCTTT
.	TRBV11-2	.	TRBJ1-1	CASSLVAGGGNTEAFF	TGTGCCAGCAGCTTAGTGGCGGGAGGAGGGAACACTGAAGCTTTCTTT
.	TRBV7-8	.	TRBJ2-1	CASSLESHLANEQFF	TGTGCCAGCAGCTTAGAGTCCCACCTAGCGAATGAGCAGTTCTTC
TRBD2	TRBV27	.	TRBJ2-1	CASSLSGGPKYNEQFF	TGTGCCAGCAGCCTATCGGGGGGGCCTAAATACAATGAGCAGTTCTTC
TRBD2	TRBV6-2/TRBV6-3	.	TRBJ2-7	CASSYPTSGRVRNSYEQYF	TGTGCCAGCAGTTACCCTACTAGCGGGAGGGTACGCAACTCCTACGAGCAGTACTTC
.	TRBV19	.	TRBJ2-6	CASSMIGPSGANVLTF	TGTGCCAGTAGTATGATCGGGCCCTCTGGGGCCAACGTCCTGACTTTC
.	TRBV7-2	once	TRBJ1-1	CASSPPLGGRAEAFF	TGTGCCAGCAGCCCCCCCCTTGGGGGAAGGGCTGAAGCTTTCTTT
.	TRBV11-2	.	TRBJ2-7	CASSLGNTATYEQYF	TGTGCCAGCAGCTTAGGGAATACGGCGACCTACGAGCAGTACTTC
TRBD1	TRBV10-3	.	TRBJ2-2	CAIQRDQGQVNFTGELFF	TGTGCCATACAACGTGACCAAGGACAGGTAAATTTTACCGGGGAGCTGTTTTTT
TRBD1	TRBV19	.	TRBJ2-3	CASSTQAGTGGTDTQYF	TGTGCCAGTAGTACCCAAGCCGGGACAGGGGGGACAGATACGCAGTATTTT
TRBD2	TRBV5-1	.	TRBJ2-1	CASSLLGGVGEQFF	TGCGCCAGCAGCTTGTTGGGAGGGGTTGGTGAGCAGTTCTTC
TRBD2	TRBV5-6	.	TRBJ2-1	CASSLAGLAGRSYNEQFF	TGTGCCAGCAGCTTGGCCGGACTAGCGGGACGCTCCTACAATGAGCAGTTCTTC
TRBD2	TRBV20-1	.	TRBJ2-7	CSASERDPYEQYF	TGCAGTGCTAGTGAGCGGGATCCCTACGAGCAGTACTTC
.	TRBV5-1	.	TRBJ1-1	CASRPWDGENTEAFF	TGCGCCAGCAGACCTTGGGACGGAGAGAACACTGAAGCTTTCTTT
.	TRBV4-2	.	TRBJ1-6	CASSQDSNSPLHF	TGTGCCAGCAGCCAAGATTCCAATTCACCCCTCCACTTT
TRBD1	TRBV10-1	.	TRBJ1-4	CASRGTGATNEKLFF	TGCGCCAGCAGGGGGACAGGGGCAACTAATGAAAAACTGTTTTTT
.	TRBV19	once	TRBJ2-2	CASSLTGPAAGELFF	TGTGCCAGTAGTCTAACGGGCCCAGCGGCCGGGGAGCTGTTTTTT
TRBD2	TRBV10-2	.	TRBJ2-2	CASSSPGLGGKAGEGTGELFF	TGCGCCAGCAGCTCCCCCGGGCTGGGAGGTAAAGCGGGAGAAGGCACCGGGGAGCTGTTTTTT
.	TRBV12-3/TRBV12-4	.	TRBJ2-5	CASSLVETQYF	TGTGCCAGCAGTTTAGTAGAGACCCAGTACTTC
.	TRBV6-5	.	TRBJ2-2	CASSYLGPGELFF	TGTGCCAGCAGTTACTTGGGCCCCGGGGAGCTGTTTTTT
.	TRBV9	.	TRBJ1-2	CASSVSTANYGYTF	TGTGCCAGCAGCGTCTCCACAGCTAACTATGGCTACACCTTC
.	TRBV2	.	TRBJ2-5	CASSNLRGERETQYF	TGTGCCAGCAGTAACCTCAGGGGAGAACGAGAGACCCAGTACTTC
.	TRBV4-1	.	TRBJ1-1	CASSQTGASTEAFF	TGCGCCAGCAGCCAGACGGGGGCAAGCACTGAAGCTTTCTTT
.	TRBV30	.	TRBJ2-3	CAWSRRGRDTQYF	TGTGCCTGGAGTCGCAGGGGACGAGATACGCAGTATTTT
.	TRBV4-1	.	TRBJ1-1	CASSQDQATEAFF	TGCGCCAGCAGCCAAGATCAGGCCACTGAAGCTTTCTTT
.	TRBV5-6	.	TRBJ1-4	CASSERGLGEKLFF	TGTGCCAGCAGCGAGCGCGGGTTGGGAGAAAAACTGTTTTTT
TRBD2	TRBV18	once	TRBJ2-7	CASSPPGLVEIRQYF	TGTGCCAGCTCACCACCGGGACTAGTGGAGATACGGCAGTACTTC
.	TRBV3-1/TRBV3-2	.	TRBJ1-6	CASSQGYNSPLHF	TGTGCCAGCAGTCAGGGATATAATTCACCCCTCCACTTT
.	TRBV11-2	.	TRBJ1-2	CASSKDSDQANYGYTF	TGTGCCAGCAGTAAAGACAGCGACCAAGCTAACTATGGCTACACCTTC
TRBD1	TRBV5-4	.	TRBJ1-2	CASSLATGAGYGYTF	TGTGCCAGCAGCTTGGCGACAGGGGCGGGCTATGGCTACACCTTC
.	TRBV6-6	.	TRBJ1-1	CASSRGRINTEAFF	TGTGCCAGCAGTCGCGGACGGATTAACACTGAAGCTTTCTTT
TRBD2	TRBV11-2	.	TRBJ2-7	CASSLDVPGTSGRASYEQYF	TGTGCCAGCAGCTTAGATGTGCCCGGGACTAGCGGGAGGGCCTCCTACGAGCAGTACTTC